This T cell receptor (beta chain) was recorded in a study of T cell responses to AZD1222 COVID-19 vaccine. Study context: Recipients boosted at about 4 weeks or about 12 weeks are pooled.

General study points: Spike-specific TCR breadth and depth were elevated following two AZD1222 doses.

Points on this clone: The antigen is unknown.

Sequencing used immunoSEQ multiplex PCR; TCRdb keeps in-frame clones, though not all of them. Of over 150,000 clones in the sample, 80% to 95% were seen once. Here the sequenced sample was peripheral blood, taken on day 0 of AZD1222 vaccination. This receptor was identified in an adult in good health.

The CDR3 sequence: CASSLSSAYNEQFF. The CDR3 DNA is TGTGCCAGCAGCCTCTCTAGCGCGTACAATGAGCAGTTCTTC. The chain carries TRBV7-3 and TRBJ2-1; D possibly corresponds to TRBD2 (6 bases). V was cut by 5 bases and J by 4 bases, with 12 bases left in between. The CDR3 contains 14 residues. Germline-derived CDR1 and CDR2 are SGHTA and FQGTGA.